This passage covers 11 T cell receptor beta chains from one sample sequenced in a study of blood T cell repertoires in COVID-19 (dated by TCRdb to the early 2020s). The receptor library was made with the immunoSEQ multiplex PCR assay. TCRdb holds this immuneACCESS table with in-frame rearrangements only. Some clones are missing; in checked studies, unresolved V genes explain under half, and the rest has no known cause. For this sample there are roughly 200,000 clones; 85% to 95% appear just once. The top ten constitute 0.6% to 0.9% of the sample. Sequenced: peripheral blood. The source is a man aged 25-45 years with COVID-19, enrolled during active disease.

This chain connects TRBV5-6 to TRBJ1-2, with 7 bases that match TRBD1. CDR3 length equals 13 residues. Germline V gives CDR1 SGHDT, CDR2 YYEEEE. Trimming removed 4 bases from V and 4 bases from J; junction bases left unmatched: 4. The CDR3 DNA reads TGTGCCAGCAGCCAAGGGGGCGGCTATGGCTACACCTTC. Its protein product is CASSQGGGYGYTF.

In DNA, the CDR3 is TGTGCCAGCACTTATGGACAGGGAGAGACCCAGTACTTC. Protein: CASTYGQGETQYF. The chain has TRBV6-5 and TRBJ2-5; 8 bases fit TRBD1. This CDR3 comprises 13 residues. Germline assignment: CDR1 MNHEY and CDR2 SVGAGI. With 7 bases clipped from V and 4 bases from J, the junction kept 5 bases outside the gene matches.

The rearrangement links TRBV10-3 to TRBJ2-2, with no clear D. The germline gives CDR1 ENHRY, CDR2 SYGVKD. The CDR3 is 13 amino acids. Trimming shortened V by 5 bases and J by 4 bases, and 8 bases separated the two germline ends. CDR3 bases: TGTGCCATCAGTCAACGAGCCACCGGGGAGCTGTTTTTT. Protein sequence: CAISQRATGELFF.

The sample holds one count of this clone. The V gene is TRBV21-1, the J gene TRBJ1-2. TRBV21-1 is described as a pseudogene. The CDR3 length is 13 residues. CDR3 sequence: CAPRGGSVYGYTF. CDR3 sequence (DNA): TGTGCCCCCCGGGGGGGGTCGGTCTATGGCTACACCTTC.

The chain employs TRBV10-3 and TRBJ1-1; a weak D match, TRBD1 (6 bases). Trimming stripped 2 bases from V and 4 bases from J, with 11 bases between. CDR3 length: 14 amino acids. CDR1 ENHRY and CDR2 SYGVKD come from the germline V gene. The CDR3 DNA sequence: TGTGCCATCAGTGAGCAGGGGATAAGCACTGAAGCTTTCTTT. Translation gives CAISEQGISTEAFF.

CDR3 DNA: TGTGCCAGCAGCCAGTTTAAAGTTTACGGAAGACTTGGTAGCTCCTATAATTCACCCCTCCACTTT. This translates into CASSQFKVYGRLGSSYNSPLHF. This chain uses TRBV14 with TRBJ1-6; D not resolved. This CDR3 has 22 residues. Germline V gives CDR1 SGHDN, CDR2 FVKESK. V lost 3 bases to trimming and J lost 0 bases, with 27 bases between them.

The rearrangement uses TRBV14 and TRBJ2-7; the D is unclear. V lost 0 bases and J lost 3, with 9 bases in between. The V gene's germline CDR1 is SGHDN and CDR2 FVKESK. The CDR3 is 14 amino acids. CDR3 sequence: CASSQDYPSYEQYF. In DNA form, the CDR3 reads TGTGCCAGCAGCCAAGATTACCCCAGCTACGAGCAGTACTTC.

The V and J genes are TRBV5-4 and TRBJ1-4, with 8 nucleotides matching TRBD1. V lost 3 bases, J lost 4 bases, and 5 bases stayed unmatched. The CDR3 has 15 amino acids. CDR1 SGHNT and CDR2 YYREEE come from the germline V gene (reference sequence). The CDR3 sequence is CASSWQGASNEKLFF. The CDR3, as DNA: TGTGCCAGCAGCTGGCAGGGGGCGAGTAATGAAAAACTGTTTTTT.

This clone appeared a single time. The chain uses TRBV19 and TRBJ2-7; the match to TRBD1 covers 9 bases. The CDR3 contains 14 residues. V was clipped by 7 bases and J by 2 bases; unmatched bases: 6. Germline CDR1 is LNHDA and CDR2 is SQIVND (reference sequence). In nucleotides, the CDR3 is TGTGCCAGTACCCCGGGACAGGGAGCCTACGAGCAGTACTTC. Encoded protein: CASTPGQGAYEQYF.

This chain connects TRBV19 to TRBJ1-4; perhaps TRBD1 as D (5 bases). The CDR3 loop spans 15 amino acids. CDR1 is LNHDA and CDR2 is SQIVND in the germline V gene (reference sequence). The V end was cut by 4 bases, the J end by 4 bases, with 13 bases between. CDR3 in amino acids: CASSTLGQGNEKLFF. CDR3 bases: TGTGCCAGTAGTACCCTAGGCCAGGGTAATGAAAAACTGTTTTTT.

The rearrangement uses TRBV5-5 and TRBJ1-2; D is unresolved. The CDR3 sequence is 15 residues long. Trimming removed 0 bases from V and 8 bases from J, with 17 bases in between. In germline, CDR1 is SGHKS, CDR2 YYEKEE (reference sequence). The DNA of the CDR3 is TGTGCCAGCAGCTTGGCCATCGTCAGAACCGTCGGCTACACCTTC. Its protein is CASSLAIVRTVGYTF.